The 30 T cell receptor beta chains listed next were all sequenced from one sample in a study of early T cells in non-severe SARS-CoV-2 infection. TCRdb fed the 5' RACE reads into MiXCR, producing one record per CDR3 protein. Among 56,000 or so distinct CDR3 sequences listed, about 15% were seen once. The source was whole blood, collected at baseline. These receptors were collected from an adult who was a healthcare worker with PCR-confirmed SARS-CoV-2 infection or an uninfected control (not recorded which).

The chain employs TRBV20-1 and TRBJ2-7, with D possibly TRBD2 on 6 matching bases. CDR3 length: 15 amino acids. Germline CDR1 DFQATT, CDR2 SNEGSKA (reference sequence). V was clipped by 3 bases and J by 0 bases, with 15 bases between them. The CDR3 region is CSASQSASDSYEQYF. For the CDR3, the DNA is TGCAGTGCTAGTCAGTCGGCTAGCGACTCCTACGAGCAGTACTTC.

The rearrangement links TRBV6-6 to TRBJ2-7, with D tentatively TRBD1 (6 bases). V dropped 5 bases and J dropped 2 bases, with 19 bases sitting between them. The germline V gene encodes CDR1 MNHNY and CDR2 SVGAGI (reference sequence). The CDR3 covers 16 residues. CDR3 in amino acids: CASSTGRDIPPYEQYF. CDR3 bases: TGTGCCAGCAGTACAGGCCGGGACATCCCTCCCTACGAGCAGTACTTC.

This rearrangement joins TRBV18 to TRBJ2-1; either TRBD1 or TRBD2 may fit D (5 bases each). The ends were cut back, 2 bases at V and 6 bases at J, with 8 bases in the middle. This CDR3 region has 13 residues. The germline CDR1 and CDR2 sequences are KGHSH and LQKENI. The CDR3 DNA follows: TGTGCCAGCTCACCAGGGACCGCCAATGAGCAGTTCTTC. Translated, it gives CASSPGTANEQFF.

Only a few counts were recorded for this clonotype. The V and J genes are TRBV18 and TRBJ2-1; D ambiguous. The V gene lost 0 bases and the J gene lost 6 bases, with 6 bases spanning the gap. The CDR3 totals 13 residues. Germline CDR1 and CDR2: KGHSH and LQKENI. CDR3: CASSPPTFNEQFF. The CDR3 region has the DNA TGTGCCAGCTCACCACCGACTTTCAATGAGCAGTTCTTC.

This clonotype showed up just a few times. The chain employs TRBV24-1 and TRBJ2-1; D call uncertain. The CDR3 is 12 residues long. Trimming took 1 base from V and 9 from J, leaving 6 bases between them. Germline-derived CDR1 and CDR2 are KGHDR and SFDVKD. The CDR3 coding sequence is TGTGCCACCAGTGATTTTAACAGTGAGCAGTTCTTC. Its translation is CATSDFNSEQFF.

The rearrangement joins TRBV5-1 to TRBJ2-1; 12 positions agree with TRBD2. The germline V gene has CDR1 SGHRS and CDR2 YFSETQ. With 4 bases clipped from V and 8 bases from J, the junction kept 10 bases outside the gene matches. The CDR3 is made up of 16 amino acids. CDR3 sequence reads: CASSPRTSGVGDEQFF. The CDR3 region has the DNA TGCGCCAGCAGCCCCCGGACTAGCGGGGTCGGCGATGAGCAGTTCTTC.

The V call is TRBV12-5, the J call TRBJ2-1; 7 bases are shared with TRBD2. V shed 0 bases, J shed 5 bases, and the junction held 7 bases outside the gene matches. CDR1 and CDR2 (germline): LGHNT, FRNRAP. This CDR3 spans 16 amino acids. CDR3 residues: CASGLVLTSEDNEQFF. The CDR3, as DNA: TGTGCTAGTGGTTTGGTTCTCACTAGCGAGGACAATGAGCAGTTCTTC.

The sample holds a few counts of this clonotype. CDR3 protein: CASSADETRTEQYF. The CDR3 DNA reads as TGTGCCAGCAGCGCCGACGAAACCCGTACCGAGCAGTACTTC. V gene TRBV3-1 combines with J gene TRBJ2-7; D ambiguous. This CDR3 contains 14 residues. Trimming stripped 5 bases from V and 6 bases from J, with 17 bases between. Germline lookup yields CDR1 LGHDT and CDR2 YNNKEL (reference sequence).

This clonotype occurred a few times. The V call is TRBV11-2, the J call TRBJ2-2; 7 bases map to TRBD1. This CDR3 comprises 16 residues. J lost 4 bases, V lost 3 bases, and 8 bases had no gene match. CDR1 SGHAT and CDR2 FQNNGV come from the germline V gene. In DNA, the CDR3 is TGTGCCAGCAGCTTGTTGTTACAGGGGATCACCGGGGAGCTGTTTTTT. It specifies CASSLLLQGITGELFF.

The rearrangement uses TRBV11-2 and TRBJ1-1; D remains ambiguous. Deletions cut 5 bases from V and 5 bases from J, with 18 bases between. The germline V gene has CDR1 SGHAT and CDR2 FQNNGV. This CDR3 spans 15 amino acids. Written as DNA, the CDR3 is TGTGCCAGCAGCCGAACCAGCCCTCTTGGGACTGAAGCTTTCTTT. Protein product: CASSRTSPLGTEAFF.

The sample holds many counts of this clonotype. The chain carries TRBV20-1 and TRBJ1-2, with D unresolved. The V gene lost 2 bases and the J gene lost 1 base, with 8 bases spanning the gap. Looked up from germline, CDR1 is DFQATT and CDR2 is SNEGSKA (reference sequence). This CDR3 spans 13 amino acids. The CDR3 region has the DNA TGCAGTGCTAGACAGAATCTTAACTATGGCTACACCTTC. Amino acids: CSARQNLNYGYTF.

This clonotype has more than one count but fewer than ten. The chain couples TRBV12-3 or TRBV12-4 to TRBJ2-2; unclear D gene. This CDR3 has 13 residues. Trimming left V 3 bases short and J 8 bases short, with 10 bases between. CDR3 nucleotides: TGTGCCAGCAGTTTGTTAGCCTTGGGGGAGCTGTTTTTT. It translates to CASSLLALGELFF.

There are many counts of this clonotype. The rearrangement uses TRBV25-1 and TRBJ2-7, with TRBD1 as a possible D gene (5 bases). V gave up 8 bases and J gave up 4 bases, with 9 bases separating them. CDR1 and CDR2 (germline): MGHDK, SYGVNS. The CDR3 has 11 residues. CDR3 coding DNA: TGTGCCAGCGGAAGGGGTTACGAGCAGTACTTC. Amino acids: CASGRGYEQYF.

The rearrangement uses TRBV28 and TRBJ1-1; perhaps TRBD1 as D (5 bases). CDR1 is MDHEN, CDR2 SYDVKM, per germline. Trimming took off 10 bases at V and 4 bases at J, with 19 bases between the two ends. The length of the CDR3 is 14 residues. The chain's CDR3 is CATRPGGGITEAFF. The CDR3 bases are TGTGCCACCAGGCCTGGGGGAGGAATCACTGAAGCTTTCTTT.

This clonotype was counted between two and nine times. This chain uses TRBV3-1 with TRBJ1-3; D is uncertain. Trimming removed 4 bases from V and 3 bases from J, with 10 bases in between. CDR3 size: 14 residues. Germline CDR1 LGHDT, CDR2 YNNKEL (reference sequence). The CDR3 protein is CASSRQSYGNTIYF. The CDR3 DNA reads TGTGCCAGCAGCCGACAATCCTATGGAAACACCATATATTTT.

This clonotype came up a few times. The V gene is TRBV7-2, the J gene TRBJ2-1; 8 bases match TRBD2. V was clipped by 5 bases and J by 1 base; unmatched bases: 7. This CDR3 is built from 16 residues. Germline loops: CDR1 SGHTA, CDR2 FQGNSA. CDR3 sequence reads: CASSPSGSGSYNEQFF. CDR3 DNA sequence: TGTGCCAGCAGCCCCAGCGGGAGTGGTTCCTACAATGAGCAGTTCTTC.

This clonotype was recorded a few times. The CDR3 sequence: CASSLRLAGDNEQFF. The CDR3 nucleotides are TGTGCCAGCAGCTTACGTCTAGCGGGGGACAATGAGCAGTTCTTC. This chain links TRBV13 with TRBJ2-1, with 10 bases that match TRBD2. Germline V gene sequence: CDR1 PRHDT, CDR2 FYEKMQ (reference sequence). After removal of 2 bases from V and 5 bases from J, the junction contained 3 bases not matched to a gene. This CDR3 comprises 15 residues.

In this sample, this clonotype turned up a few times. The V and J genes are TRBV20-1 and TRBJ2-7; 8 bases are a match to TRBD1. The V and J ends lost 6 bases and 2 bases, in that order; junction bases with no gene match: 9. Germline loops: CDR1 DFQATT, CDR2 SNEGSKA (reference sequence). The CDR3 loop spans 14 amino acids. The CDR3 region is CSARSGQATYEQYF. Written as DNA, the CDR3 is TGCAGTGCCCGCTCGGGACAGGCTACCTACGAGCAGTACTTC.

This clonotype was recorded at least ten times. The chain recombines TRBV20-1 with TRBJ2-7; D possibly corresponds to TRBD1 (5 bases). The germline V gene has CDR1 DFQATT and CDR2 SNEGSKA (reference sequence). The CDR3 spans 14 residues. V lost 4 bases, J lost 5 bases, and 18 bases lay in between. Written as DNA, the CDR3 is TGCAGTGCTATTTCGTTGCAGGGCTTTGACGAGCAGTACTTC. The encoded protein is CSAISLQGFDEQYF.

This chain links TRBV10-1 with TRBJ2-3, with 9 bases that match TRBD1. Germline-derived CDR1 and CDR2 are WNHNN and SYGVQD (reference sequence). Losses at the gene ends were 4 bases for V and 2 bases for J; bases not matched to a gene: 7. This CDR3 contains 16 residues. CDR3 amino acids: CASSVGTGRYTDTQYF. The CDR3 DNA reads as TGCGCCAGCAGTGTTGGGACAGGGAGGTACACAGATACGCAGTATTTT.

This clonotype has at least ten counts. V and J are TRBV2 and TRBJ1-2, with D maybe TRBD1 (5 bases). CDR3 length equals 15 residues. CDR1 is SNHLY and CDR2 is FYNNEI in the germline V gene. The germline V and J ends were trimmed by 8 bases and 2 bases, with 18 bases remaining between them. As DNA, the CDR3 is TGTGCCAGCGTTGGCAGGGAGAGGTTCAACTATGGCTACACCTTC. This translates into CASVGRERFNYGYTF.

The sample holds a few counts of this clonotype. The chain carries TRBV19 and TRBJ1-2, with D possibly matching TRBD1 (5 bases). The CDR3 extends over 13 amino acids. Germline V CDR1 and CDR2: LNHDA, SQIVND (reference sequence). The V end lost 10 bases, the J end lost 3 bases, and 15 bases lay between the germline ends. In DNA form, the CDR3 reads TGTGCCACCTCGTCCCGACAGTACTATGGCTACACCTTC. Translation: CATSSRQYYGYTF.

This clonotype has at least ten counts. The chain couples TRBV6-4 to TRBJ2-3, with TRBD1 matching over 8 bases. The CDR3 has 14 amino acids. Germline V gives CDR1 MRHNA, CDR2 SNTAGT. V lost 6 bases to trimming and J lost 3 bases; unmatched junction nucleotides: 5. The CDR3 sequence is CASSDRGGTDTQYF. CDR3 DNA: TGTGCCAGCAGCGACAGGGGCGGAACAGATACGCAGTATTTT.

In regard to this clonotype: The CDR3 does not end in the conserved phenylalanine or tryptophan, so this is likely a read error. The limits of the CDR3 on the DNA are not certain, so only TCRdb's listed CDR3 is given. The genes are TRBV6-6 and TRBJ2-1; whether TRBD2, the table's D call, matches the DNA was not checked. The CDR3 extends over 14 residues, inclusive of both ends. Germline V CDR1 and CDR2: MNHNY, SVGAGI (reference sequence). The CDR3 sequence is CASSSVAGGDAVSY.

This clonotype was observed many times. The rearrangement links TRBV2 to TRBJ2-7, with D unresolved. Trimming stripped 0 bases from V and 2 bases from J, with 8 bases between. This CDR3 is 14 amino acids long. Germline lookup yields CDR1 SNHLY and CDR2 FYNNEI. The CDR3 DNA follows: TGTGCCAGCAGTGAAGCGCGGTACGCCTACGAGCAGTACTTC. The encoded protein is CASSEARYAYEQYF.

This clonotype is deemed medium-sized. This chain uses TRBV5-6 with TRBJ2-1; perhaps TRBD2 as D (5 bases). CDR1 SGHDT and CDR2 YYEEEE come from the germline V gene. V lost 0 bases and J lost 1, with 8 bases in between. The CDR3 runs to 15 residues. The CDR3: CASSLVGGSYNEQFF. CDR3 DNA sequence: TGTGCCAGCAGCTTGGTTGGCGGGTCCTACAATGAGCAGTTCTTC.

This clonotype was picked up many times. This chain links TRBV28 with TRBJ2-5; 8 bases align to TRBD2. This CDR3 has 15 amino acids. The germline V gene has CDR1 MDHEN and CDR2 SYDVKM. V shed 7 bases and J 3 bases; nucleotides not matched to a gene: 10. CDR3 loop: CASTDRGLGKETQYF. For the CDR3, the DNA is TGTGCCAGCACCGACCGGGGACTAGGTAAAGAGACCCAGTACTTC.

This clonotype was found a few times. The chain recombines TRBV19 with TRBJ2-1, with D perhaps being TRBD1 or TRBD2 (5 bases each). With 3 bases removed from V and 2 bases from J, the gap between germline ends came to 11 bases. The V gene's germline CDR1 is LNHDA and CDR2 SQIVND (reference sequence). The CDR3 is 15 residues long. This CDR3 reads CASSIGARAYNEQFF. The CDR3, as DNA: TGTGCCAGTAGTATTGGGGCGAGGGCCTACAATGAGCAGTTCTTC.

This sequence joins TRBV6-1 and TRBJ2-1; the match to TRBD2 covers 9 bases. The J segment lost 5 bases and the V segment lost 7 bases, leaving 12 bases of the junction unmatched. This CDR3 comprises 16 residues. The V gene's germline CDR1 is MNHNS and CDR2 SASEGT. The CDR3 DNA is TGTGCCAGCACCCCCTTCGGCGGGGGGGACCACAATGAGCAGTTCTTC. Translated: CASTPFGGGDHNEQFF.

This clonotype was detected ten times or more. This sequence joins TRBV9 and TRBJ2-6; D unclear. Trimming cost V 4 bases and J 0 bases, with 11 bases left between them. The CDR3 extends over 16 amino acids. In germline, CDR1 is SGDLS, CDR2 YYNGEE. CDR3 in amino acids: CASSPRHLSGANVLTF. Here the CDR3 DNA reads TGTGCCAGCAGCCCCCGGCATCTCTCTGGGGCCAACGTCCTGACTTTC.